One sample yielded the 18 T cell receptor beta chains listed below, sequenced in a study of blood T cell repertoires in COVID-19. Only in-frame clones appear in the TCRdb table, and some are missing; sequencing was by immunoSEQ multiplex PCR. The sample records roughly 300,000 clones, 65% to 90% being singletons. Material: PBMCs or T cells enriched from blood (not recorded which). The receptors were sampled from a woman between 40 and 50 years old with acute COVID-19.

The CDR3 DNA reads as TGTGCCAGCAGTTACATGCGGGGCACAGATACGCAGTATTTT. As protein: CASSYMRGTDTQYF. The chain joins TRBV6-5 to TRBJ2-3; TRBD2 might be the D (5 bases). The CDR3 consists of 14 residues. V lost 2 bases, J lost 1 base, and 7 bases lay in between. Germline loops: CDR1 MNHEY, CDR2 SVGAGI.

CDR3 sequence (DNA): TGTGCCAGCAGCTTGGGACAGGGGGAGGGCGAGCAGTACTTC. The encoded protein is CASSLGQGEGEQYF. The chain couples TRBV11-3 to TRBJ2-7; 11 bases line up with TRBD1. J lost 6 bases, V lost 3 bases, and 4 bases had no gene match. The V gene's germline CDR1 is SGHNT and CDR2 YENEEA. This CDR3 is built from 14 residues.

V usage is TRBV9 and J usage is TRBJ2-7; D is unclear. The CDR3 totals 15 residues. With 0 bases removed from V and 2 bases from J, the gap between germline ends came to 12 bases. The germline V gene encodes CDR1 SGDLS and CDR2 YYNGEE. The CDR3, as DNA: TGTGCCAGCAGCGTAGATTCGTCACCGGCCTACGAGCAGTACTTC. It encodes CASSVDSSPAYEQYF.

This sequence joins TRBV5-8 and TRBJ2-7; possibly TRBD2 for D (7 bases). Trimming pared 4 bases from V and 0 bases from J, leaving 14 bases between. Germline V CDR1 and CDR2: SGHTS, YDEGEE. The CDR3 runs to 15 residues. In nucleotides, the CDR3 is TGTGCCAGCAGCGGGGGCGGGGGCCTCTCCTACGAGCAGTACTTC. Protein: CASSGGGGLSYEQYF.

The genes are TRBV19 and TRBJ1-1, with D possibly TRBD1 on 6 matching bases. V lost 5 bases and J lost 2, with 12 bases in between. The CDR3 is made up of 14 amino acids. CDR1 and CDR2 from the germline V gene are LNHDA and SQIVND (reference sequence). CDR3 amino acids: CASSSPGANTEAFF. CDR3 DNA: TGTGCCAGTAGTTCCCCAGGGGCAAACACTGAAGCTTTCTTT.

In this sample, this clone turned up a few times. This CDR3 reads CASSIARSLNEKLFF. DNA of the CDR3: TGTGCCAGTAGTATAGCGAGATCCCTTAATGAAAAACTGTTTTTT. The chain joins TRBV19 to TRBJ1-4; no definite D call. Trimming took off 1 base at V and 4 bases at J, with 10 bases between the two ends. Germline CDR1 reads LNHDA; CDR2 reads SQIVND (reference sequence). The CDR3 runs to 15 residues.

This chain uses TRBV9 with TRBJ2-3; 7 positions match TRBD2. CDR1 is SGDLS, CDR2 YYNGEE, per germline. The CDR3 spans 15 residues. Trimming took 3 bases from V and 4 from J; bases not matched to a gene: 8. The CDR3: CASSASGTSPDTQYF. CDR3 DNA sequence: TGTGCCAGCAGCGCCAGCGGGACCTCCCCAGATACGCAGTATTTT.

J is TRBJ1-2 and V is TRBV6-6; the D is unclear. The CDR3 consists of 14 residues. V gave up 6 bases and J gave up 4 bases, with 15 bases separating them. From germline, CDR1 is MNHNY and CDR2 SVGAGI (reference sequence). The CDR3 nucleotides are TGTGCCAGCAGCCCCGGGTCAGTCACCTATGGCTACACCTTC. It is translated as CASSPGSVTYGYTF.

V and J are TRBV10-3 and TRBJ2-5; 8 bases are shared with TRBD1. The V segment lost 6 bases and the J segment 1 base; nucleotides outside the gene matches: 4. The CDR3 consists of 14 residues. The V gene's germline CDR1 is ENHRY and CDR2 SYGVKD. The chain's CDR3 is CAISKDRAQETQYF. The CDR3 DNA reads TGTGCCATCAGCAAGGACAGGGCCCAAGAGACCCAGTACTTC.

The J gene is TRBJ1-1, the V gene TRBV27; D not certain. The CDR3 contains 15 residues. Trimming stripped 2 bases from V and 7 bases from J, with 17 bases between. Germline values: CDR1 MNHEY, CDR2 SMNVEV (reference sequence). CDR3 residues: CASSLTWAGSGEAFF. The CDR3 DNA reads as TGTGCCAGCAGTTTAACATGGGCAGGTTCAGGTGAAGCTTTCTTT.

The CDR3 reads CASSRTGGGEKLFF. CDR3 in DNA: TGTGCCAGCAGTAGGACAGGGGGGGGTGAAAAACTGTTTTTT. This chain links TRBV28 with TRBJ1-4; 10 bases fit TRBD1. Per germline, CDR1 MDHEN and CDR2 SYDVKM. The ends lost 5 bases at V and 7 bases at J; junction bases unmatched: 4. The length of the CDR3 is 14 residues.

The V call is TRBV11-1, the J call TRBJ1-1, with D uncertain. The CDR3 has 13 amino acids. In germline, CDR1 is SGHAT, CDR2 FQDESV (reference sequence). Trimming cost V 2 bases and J 6 bases, with 10 bases left between them. The CDR3 spells CASSLLGSPEAFF. Written as DNA, the CDR3 is TGTGCCAGCAGCTTACTCGGGAGCCCTGAAGCTTTCTTT.

The rearrangement uses TRBV6-2 or TRBV6-3 and TRBJ2-2, with D hard to call. The CDR3 runs to 15 residues. Germline assignment: CDR1 MNHEY and CDR2 SVGEGT. V was shortened by 2 bases and J by 2 bases, with 9 bases between the two germline ends. CDR3: CASSYASRNTGELFF. The DNA for the CDR3 is TGTGCCAGCAGTTACGCCTCTAGAAACACCGGGGAGCTGTTTTTT.

The chain uses TRBV4-1 and TRBJ2-7, with 7 nucleotides matching TRBD2. Trimming removed 7 bases from V and 2 bases from J; junction bases left unmatched: 8. Germline CDR1 and CDR2: MGHRA and YSYEKL. The length of the CDR3 is 14 residues. This CDR3 reads CASNAPRGAYEQYF. The CDR3 bases are TGCGCCAGCAACGCCCCTCGGGGGGCCTACGAGCAGTACTTC.

CDR3 residues: CASSHSGGNQPQHF. For the CDR3, the DNA is TGTGCCAGCAGCCATAGCGGGGGGAATCAGCCCCAGCATTTT. J is TRBJ1-5 and V is TRBV3-1 (or the pseudogene TRBV3-2); weak D call: TRBD1 (5 bases). CDR3 length: 14 amino acids. Per the germline V gene, CDR1 is LGHDT and CDR2 is YNNKEL (reference sequence). Trimming cost V 3 bases and J 4 bases, with 10 bases left between them.

The chain has TRBV28 and TRBJ2-2; 9 positions match TRBD1. V shed 5 bases and J 7 bases; nucleotides not matched to a gene: 5. This CDR3 is built from 14 residues. Germline V gene data show CDR1 as MDHEN and CDR2 as SYDVKM. CDR3 DNA sequence: TGTGCCAGCAGTGGACAGGGGAGAATCGGGGAGCTGTTTTTT. Translation gives CASSGQGRIGELFF.

This chain connects TRBV3-1 (or the pseudogene TRBV3-2) to TRBJ2-3; 8 bases fit TRBD2. In germline, CDR1 is LGHDT, CDR2 YNNKEL (reference sequence). The CDR3 sequence is 16 residues long. V was pared by 2 bases and J by 2 bases, with 6 bases of the junction left unmatched. The CDR3 loop is CASSQFSGGTTDTQYF. DNA of the CDR3: TGTGCCAGCAGCCAATTCTCGGGGGGGACCACAGATACGCAGTATTTT.

The chain links TRBV4-3 to TRBJ1-1; 7 bases line up with TRBD1. J gave up 1 base and V 1 base, and 6 bases lay outside the gene matches. The CDR3 contains 16 residues. From germline, CDR1 is LGHNA and CDR2 YSLEER. This CDR3 reads CASSQVRRQGNTEAFF. The CDR3 DNA reads TGCGCCAGCAGCCAAGTTAGGCGACAGGGGAACACTGAAGCTTTCTTT.